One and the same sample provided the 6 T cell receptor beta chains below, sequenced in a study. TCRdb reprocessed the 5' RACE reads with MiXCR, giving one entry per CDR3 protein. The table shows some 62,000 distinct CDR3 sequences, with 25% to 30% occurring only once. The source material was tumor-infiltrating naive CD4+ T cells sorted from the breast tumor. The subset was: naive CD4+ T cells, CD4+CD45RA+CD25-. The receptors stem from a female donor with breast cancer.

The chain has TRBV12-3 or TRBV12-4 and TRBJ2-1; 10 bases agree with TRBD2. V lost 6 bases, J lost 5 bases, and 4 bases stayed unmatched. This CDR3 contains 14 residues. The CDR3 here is CASSSGTSDNEQFF. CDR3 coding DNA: TGTGCCAGCAGCTCAGGGACTAGCGACAATGAGCAGTTCTTC.

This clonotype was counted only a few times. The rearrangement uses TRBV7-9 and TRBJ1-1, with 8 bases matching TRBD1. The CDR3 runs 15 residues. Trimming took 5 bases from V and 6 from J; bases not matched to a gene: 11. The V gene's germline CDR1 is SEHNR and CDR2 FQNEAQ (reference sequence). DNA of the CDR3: TGTGCCAGCAGCCCGCAGGACAGGGTGGTCCCTGAAGCTTTCTTT. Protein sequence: CASSPQDRVVPEAFF.

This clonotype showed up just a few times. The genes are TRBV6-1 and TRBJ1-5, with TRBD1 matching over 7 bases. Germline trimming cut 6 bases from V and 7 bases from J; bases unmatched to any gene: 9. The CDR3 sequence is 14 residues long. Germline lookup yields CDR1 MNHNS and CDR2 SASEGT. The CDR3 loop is CASSWTGGGQPQHF. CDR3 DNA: TGTGCCAGCAGCTGGACAGGAGGGGGCCAGCCCCAGCATTTT.

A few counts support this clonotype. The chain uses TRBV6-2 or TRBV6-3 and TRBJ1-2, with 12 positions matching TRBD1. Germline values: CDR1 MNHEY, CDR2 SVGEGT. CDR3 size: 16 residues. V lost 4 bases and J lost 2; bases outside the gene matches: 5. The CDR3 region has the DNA TGTGCCAGCAGTTTGGGACAGGGGGCGCGGAACTATGGCTACACCTTC. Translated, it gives CASSLGQGARNYGYTF.

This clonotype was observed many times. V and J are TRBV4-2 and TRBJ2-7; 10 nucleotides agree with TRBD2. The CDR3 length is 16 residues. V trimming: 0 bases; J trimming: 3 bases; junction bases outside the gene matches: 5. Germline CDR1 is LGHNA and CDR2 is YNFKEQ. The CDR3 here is CASSQDGSGGHYEQYF. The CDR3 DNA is TGTGCCAGCAGCCAAGATGGTAGCGGGGGGCACTACGAGCAGTACTTC.

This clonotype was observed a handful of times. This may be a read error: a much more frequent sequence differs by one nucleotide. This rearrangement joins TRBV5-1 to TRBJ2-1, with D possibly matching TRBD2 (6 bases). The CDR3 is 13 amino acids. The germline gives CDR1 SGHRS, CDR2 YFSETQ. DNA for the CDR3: TGCGCCAGCAGCCGCGCGGAGGGCGATGAGCATTTCTTC. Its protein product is CASSRAEGDEHFF.